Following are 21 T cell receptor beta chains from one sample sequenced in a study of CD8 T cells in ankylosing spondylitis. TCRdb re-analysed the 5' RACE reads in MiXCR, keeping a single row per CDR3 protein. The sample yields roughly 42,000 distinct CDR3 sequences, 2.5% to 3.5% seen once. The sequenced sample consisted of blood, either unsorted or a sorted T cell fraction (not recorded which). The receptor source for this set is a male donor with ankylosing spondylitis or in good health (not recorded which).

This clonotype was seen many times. The CDR3 bases are TGTGCCAGCAGCGCAAACAGGGGAAGGGAGACCCAGTACTTC. It yields the protein CASSANRGRETQYF. This chain connects TRBV9 to TRBJ2-5, with 7 positions matching TRBD1. The CDR3 has 14 residues. Germline assignment: CDR1 SGDLS and CDR2 YYNGEE. With V trimmed by 3 bases and J by 5 bases, 7 bases remained unmatched.

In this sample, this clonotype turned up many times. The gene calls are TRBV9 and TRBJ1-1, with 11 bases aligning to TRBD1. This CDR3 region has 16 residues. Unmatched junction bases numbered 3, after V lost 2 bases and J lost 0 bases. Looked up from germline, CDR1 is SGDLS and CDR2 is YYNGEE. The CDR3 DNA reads TGTGCCAGCAGCGTCAGGACAGGGGGCATGAACACTGAAGCTTTCTTT. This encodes CASSVRTGGMNTEAFF. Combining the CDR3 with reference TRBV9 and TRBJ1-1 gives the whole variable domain DSGVTQTPKHLITATGQRVTLRCSPRSGDLSVYWYQQSLDQGLQFLIQYYNGEERAKGNILERFSAQQFPDLHSELNLSSLELGDSALYFCASSVRTGGMNTEAFFGQGTRLTVV.

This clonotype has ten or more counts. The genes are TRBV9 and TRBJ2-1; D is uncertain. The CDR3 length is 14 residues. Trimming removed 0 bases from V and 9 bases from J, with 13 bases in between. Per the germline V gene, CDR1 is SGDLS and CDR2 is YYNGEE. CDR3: CASSVAVGSGEQFF. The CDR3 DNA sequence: TGTGCCAGCAGCGTAGCCGTAGGTTCAGGTGAGCAGTTCTTC.

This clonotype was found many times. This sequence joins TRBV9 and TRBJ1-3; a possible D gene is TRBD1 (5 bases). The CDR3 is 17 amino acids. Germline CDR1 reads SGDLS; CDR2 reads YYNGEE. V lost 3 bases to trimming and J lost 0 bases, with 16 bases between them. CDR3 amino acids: CASSASQGLYSGNTIYF. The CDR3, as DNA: TGTGCCAGCAGCGCCTCCCAGGGCCTCTACTCTGGAAACACCATATATTTT.

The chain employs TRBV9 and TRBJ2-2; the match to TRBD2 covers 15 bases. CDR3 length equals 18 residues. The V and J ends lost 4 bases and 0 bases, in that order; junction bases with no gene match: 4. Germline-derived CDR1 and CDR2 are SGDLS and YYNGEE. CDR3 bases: TGTGCCAGCAGCCGGGGACTAGCGGGAGGACCGAACACCGGGGAGCTGTTTTTT. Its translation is CASSRGLAGGPNTGELFF.

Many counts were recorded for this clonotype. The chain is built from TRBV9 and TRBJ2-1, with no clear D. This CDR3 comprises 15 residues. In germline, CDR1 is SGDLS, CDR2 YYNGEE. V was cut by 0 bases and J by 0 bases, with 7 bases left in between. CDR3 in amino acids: CASSVVAASYNEQFF. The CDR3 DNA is TGTGCCAGCAGCGTAGTGGCGGCCTCCTACAATGAGCAGTTCTTC.

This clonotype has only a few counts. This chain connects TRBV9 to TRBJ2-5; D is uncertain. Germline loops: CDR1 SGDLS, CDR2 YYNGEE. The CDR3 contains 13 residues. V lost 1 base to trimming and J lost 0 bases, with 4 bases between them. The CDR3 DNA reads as TGTGCCAGCAGCGTAATACACCAAGAGACCCAGTACTTC. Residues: CASSVIHQETQYF.

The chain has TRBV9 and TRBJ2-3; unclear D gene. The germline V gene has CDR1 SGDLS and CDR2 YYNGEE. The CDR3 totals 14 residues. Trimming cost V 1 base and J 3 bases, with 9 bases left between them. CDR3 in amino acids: CASSVPDWTDTQYF. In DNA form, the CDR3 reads TGTGCCAGCAGCGTACCTGACTGGACAGATACGCAGTATTTT. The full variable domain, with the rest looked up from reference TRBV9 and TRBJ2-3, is DSGVTQTPKHLITATGQRVTLRCSPRSGDLSVYWYQQSLDQGLQFLIQYYNGEERAKGNILERFSAQQFPDLHSELNLSSLELGDSALYFCASSVPDWTDTQYFGPGTRLTVL.

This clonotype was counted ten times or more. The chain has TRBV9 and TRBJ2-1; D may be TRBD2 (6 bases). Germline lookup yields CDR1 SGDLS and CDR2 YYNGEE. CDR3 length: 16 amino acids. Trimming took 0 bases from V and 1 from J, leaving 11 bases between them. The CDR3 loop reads CASSVAGTGSYNEQFF. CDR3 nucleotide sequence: TGTGCCAGCAGCGTAGCCGGGACTGGATCCTACAATGAGCAGTTCTTC.

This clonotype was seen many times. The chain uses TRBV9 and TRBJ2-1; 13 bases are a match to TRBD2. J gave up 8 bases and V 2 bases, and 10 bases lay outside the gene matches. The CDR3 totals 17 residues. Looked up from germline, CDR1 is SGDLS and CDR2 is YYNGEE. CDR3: CASSVSAGTSGIYEQFF. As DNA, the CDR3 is TGTGCCAGCAGCGTTTCTGCCGGGACTAGCGGGATCTATGAGCAGTTCTTC.

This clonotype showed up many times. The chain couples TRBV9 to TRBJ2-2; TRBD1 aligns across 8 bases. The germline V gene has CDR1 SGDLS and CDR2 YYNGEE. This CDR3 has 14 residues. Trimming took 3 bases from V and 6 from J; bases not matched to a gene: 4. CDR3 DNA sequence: TGTGCCAGCAGCGAGGGACAGGTGCCCGGGGAGCTGTTTTTT. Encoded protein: CASSEGQVPGELFF.

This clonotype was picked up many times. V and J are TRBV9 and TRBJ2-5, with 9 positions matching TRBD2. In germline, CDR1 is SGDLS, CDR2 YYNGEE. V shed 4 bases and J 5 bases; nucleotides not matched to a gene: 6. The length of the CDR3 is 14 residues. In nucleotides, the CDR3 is TGTGCCAGCAGCCTCGGCGGGAGGGCGGAGACCCAGTACTTC. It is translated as CASSLGGRAETQYF.

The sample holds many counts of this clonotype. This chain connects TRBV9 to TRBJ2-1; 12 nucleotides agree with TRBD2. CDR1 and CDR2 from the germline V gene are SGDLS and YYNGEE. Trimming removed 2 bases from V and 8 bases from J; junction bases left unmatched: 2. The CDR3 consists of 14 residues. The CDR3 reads CASSVRLAGDEQFF. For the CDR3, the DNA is TGTGCCAGCAGCGTGAGACTAGCGGGAGATGAGCAGTTCTTC.

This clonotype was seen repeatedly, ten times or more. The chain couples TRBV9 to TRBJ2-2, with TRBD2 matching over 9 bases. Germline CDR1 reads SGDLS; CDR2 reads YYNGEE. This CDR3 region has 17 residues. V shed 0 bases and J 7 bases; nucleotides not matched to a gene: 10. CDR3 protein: CASSVAVAGGPGGELFF. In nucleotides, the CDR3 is TGTGCCAGCAGCGTAGCGGTGGCGGGAGGGCCTGGCGGGGAGCTGTTTTTT.

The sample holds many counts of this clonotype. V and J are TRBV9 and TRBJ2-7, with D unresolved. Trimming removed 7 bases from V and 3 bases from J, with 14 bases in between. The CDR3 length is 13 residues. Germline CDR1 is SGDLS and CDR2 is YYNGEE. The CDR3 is CASGEGQVYEQYF. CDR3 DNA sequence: TGTGCCAGCGGCGAAGGCCAGGTCTACGAGCAGTACTTC.

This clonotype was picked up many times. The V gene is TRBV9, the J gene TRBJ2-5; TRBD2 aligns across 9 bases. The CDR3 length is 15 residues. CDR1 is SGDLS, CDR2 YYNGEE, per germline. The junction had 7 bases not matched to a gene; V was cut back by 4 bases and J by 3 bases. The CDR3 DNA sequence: TGTGCCAGCAGCTACGGGGCTAGCGGGGAAGAGACCCAGTACTTC. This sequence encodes CASSYGASGEETQYF.

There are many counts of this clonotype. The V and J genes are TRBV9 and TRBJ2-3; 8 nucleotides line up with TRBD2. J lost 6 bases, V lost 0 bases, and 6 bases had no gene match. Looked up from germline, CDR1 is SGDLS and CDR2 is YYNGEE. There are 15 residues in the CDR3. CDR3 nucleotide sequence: TGTGCCAGCAGCGTAGGTAGCGGGACACCCGATACGCAGTATTTT. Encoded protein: CASSVGSGTPDTQYF.

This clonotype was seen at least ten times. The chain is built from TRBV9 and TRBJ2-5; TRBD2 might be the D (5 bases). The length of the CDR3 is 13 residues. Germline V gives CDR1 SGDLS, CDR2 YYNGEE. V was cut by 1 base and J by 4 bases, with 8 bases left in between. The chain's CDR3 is CASSVLRGETQYF. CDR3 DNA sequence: TGTGCCAGCAGCGTATTACGGGGAGAGACCCAGTACTTC.

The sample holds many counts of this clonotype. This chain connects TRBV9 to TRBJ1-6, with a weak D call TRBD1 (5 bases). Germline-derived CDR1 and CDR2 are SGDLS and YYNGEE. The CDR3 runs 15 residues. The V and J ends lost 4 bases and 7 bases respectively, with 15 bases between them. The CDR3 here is CASSPRWGANSPLHF. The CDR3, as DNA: TGTGCCAGCAGCCCAAGGTGGGGCGCAAATTCACCCCTCCACTTT.

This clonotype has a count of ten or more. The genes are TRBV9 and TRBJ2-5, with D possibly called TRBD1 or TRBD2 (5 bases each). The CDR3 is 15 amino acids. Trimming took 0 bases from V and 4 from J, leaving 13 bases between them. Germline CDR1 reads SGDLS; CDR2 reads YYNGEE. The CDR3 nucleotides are TGTGCCAGCAGCGTAGGGACCCCTGGGGGAGAGACCCAGTACTTC. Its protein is CASSVGTPGGETQYF.

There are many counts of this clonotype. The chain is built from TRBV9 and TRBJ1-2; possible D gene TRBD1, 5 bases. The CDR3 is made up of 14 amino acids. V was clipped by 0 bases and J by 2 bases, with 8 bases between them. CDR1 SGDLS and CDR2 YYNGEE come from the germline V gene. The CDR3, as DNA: TGTGCCAGCAGCGTAGAAGACAGAAACTATGGCTACACCTTC. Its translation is CASSVEDRNYGYTF.